This T cell receptor (beta chain) was sequenced during a study of blood T cell repertoires in COVID-19. Study summary: PBMCs, B-cell-depleted T cells, or T cells were the source of the cDNA or gDNA that made up the material.

Germline loops: CDR1 LGHNA, CDR2 YSLEER. Deletions cut 1 base from V and 1 base from J, with 11 bases between. The CDR3 is made up of 15 amino acids. With respect to this clone: The sample carries other DNA sequences with the same CDR3.

Data came from immunoSEQ multiplex PCR; TCRdb stores just in-frame clones and leaves some out. The sample includes 55,000 to 75,000 clones, approximately 84% of them seen just once. The V gene is TRBV4-3, the J gene TRBJ2-7, with D possibly TRBD2 on 5 matching bases. The clonotype comes from a man in his fifties or sixties with active COVID-19. Sequences were obtained from peripheral blood. CDR3: CASSQVADLSYEQYF. The CDR3 coding sequence is TGCGCCAGCAGCCAAGTCGCGGACTTATCCTACGAGCAGTACTTC.